Below, one T cell receptor beta chain is given with its context. This clonotype turned up a few times. Its cognate antigen has yet to be identified. Base quality data are lacking; no much larger clone is found one base away. Amplification of TCR beta CDR3 regions was carried out from RNA transcripts. A first-round RT-PCR of the TCR CDR3 used the HTBI primer set with the Qiagen OneStep RT-PCR kit. Libraries were constructed in a second round of multiplex PCR, after which size selection and purification were performed. Paired-end sequencing of the libraries was performed with 100 bp reads on an Illumina HiSeq2000. Per the authors' processing: Raw data were processed with SOAPnuke, discarding reads with adapters, uncalled bases, mean Phred below 15, or no exact constant-primer or identifier match. High-quality paired reads were merged with COPE v1.2.5, and unique nucleotide sequences were defined as clonotypes. MiTCR v1.1 was used to align the clonotypes against IMGT TRBV, TRBD and TRBJ reference segments. The analysis included only V-J combinations with a frequency above 0.0001, which together covered around 99% of the repertoires. The TCS score was defined as the ratio of F50 (clonal expansion) to E x V (chaos), calculated using BLOSUM62-based TCRdist between CDR3 peptides within each V-J. Welch's t-statistics and random forest reduced some 510 V-J features to 13, which were used in a naive Bayes classifier (R e1071). Thyroid-blood repertoire similarity was quantified with the Morisita-Horn index. TCRdb reran the public reads through fastp at Q25 and MiXCR, keeping productive beta chains. Every CDR3 protein is listed once, alongside the most common genes and DNA of its rows. The V and J calls and clone size come from TCRdb's table, not from the authors' own analysis. The sample records over 650,000 distinct CDR3 sequences, roughly 45% of which are singletons. Together, the top ten hold less than 9% of the sample.

The study excluded patients with uncontrolled infections, other autoimmune diseases, pregnancy or lactation. Diagnoses relied on clinical symptoms, serum thyroxine and TRAb, thyroid ultrasound and orbital computed tomography. Trizol reagent was used to extract total RNA, and RNA quality was then checked on an Agilent 2100 Bioanalyzer. The CDR3 numbers 15 residues from cysteine through phenylalanine. Just CDR3 DNA is preserved here, 45 bases in frame from base 1. V is cut by 3 bases and J by 5 bases, and the space between the germline ends is 18 bases. From a lookup of the germline V gene, CDR1 and CDR2 are SGDLS and YYNGEE. This sample stems from a study of T cells in Graves' hyperthyroidism and ophthalmopathy (dated by TCRdb to about 2019). Context from the whole study: To identify TCR V-J signatures that set the groups apart, the researchers used a discovery cohort of about a hundred patients, made up of roughly 40 with Graves' ophthalmopathy and 55 to 65 with stable Graves' hyperthyroidism. The 75 to 100 discovery patients were randomly divided into training and test sets at a 7:3 ratio. After sampling, hyperthyroidism patients received methimazole starting at 30 mg daily, and ophthalmopathy patients received high-dose intravenous methylprednisolone. Thyroid tissue and blood T-cell repertoires from six Graves' hyperthyroidism patients were also compared in the study. According to the paper, TCR Vbeta CDR3 sequencing was carried out on some 130 peripheral blood samples, which came from over 40 ophthalmopathy, roughly 75 hyperthyroidism and roughly 17 progressor patients. Prospective prediction of ophthalmopathy was tested in an independent validation cohort consisting of 18 to 20 hyperthyroidism patients and some 17 patients who later progressed to ophthalmopathy.

Paper-wide results and their limitations: No statistical method was used to set the sample size in advance, and investigators knew the group allocation. In validation, the model predicted progression to ophthalmopathy with 55% to 71% sensitivity and approximately 74% specificity, a median of 6.5 months before onset. In cross-validation, a model built on a 13 V-J signature told ophthalmopathy apart from stable hyperthyroidism with approximately 90% sensitivity and roughly 83% specificity, and in testing the same model reached 80%/75%. Most expanded thyroid clonotypes (frequency above 0.001) were also found in blood, which suggests that blood repertoires may mirror thyroid immune responses.

Material for sequencing was peripheral blood or thyroid tissue (not recorded which). The sequence derives from an adult man with Graves' disease, either hyperthyroidism or ophthalmopathy (not recorded which). Here the chain combines TRBV9 and TRBJ2-7; tentative D gene TRBD1, with 6 bases matching. The CDR3: CASSADQQGPNEQYF. The DNA reads as follows: TGTGCCAGCAGCGCCGATCAACAGGGTCCCAACGAGCAGTACTTC.